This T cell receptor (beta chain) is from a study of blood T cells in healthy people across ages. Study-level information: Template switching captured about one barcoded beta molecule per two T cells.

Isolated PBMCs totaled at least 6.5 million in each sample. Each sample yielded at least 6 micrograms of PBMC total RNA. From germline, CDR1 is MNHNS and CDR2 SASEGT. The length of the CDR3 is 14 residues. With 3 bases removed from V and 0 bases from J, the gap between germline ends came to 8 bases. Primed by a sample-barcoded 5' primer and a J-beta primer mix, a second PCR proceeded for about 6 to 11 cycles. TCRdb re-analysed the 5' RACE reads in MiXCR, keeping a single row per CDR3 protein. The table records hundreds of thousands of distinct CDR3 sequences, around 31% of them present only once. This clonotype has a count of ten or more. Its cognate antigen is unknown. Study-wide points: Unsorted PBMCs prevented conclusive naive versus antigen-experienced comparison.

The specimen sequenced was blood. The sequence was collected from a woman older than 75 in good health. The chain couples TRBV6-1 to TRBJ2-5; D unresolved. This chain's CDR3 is CASSEVMDQETQYF. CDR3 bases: TGTGCCAGCAGTGAGGTTATGGACCAAGAGACCCAGTACTTC.